These 4 T cell receptor beta chains share one sample of origin, sequenced in a study of blood T cells in healthy people across ages. A second roughly 7 to 12 cycle PCR used barcoded and J-beta primers. In TCRdb, the 5' RACE reads were re-called with MiXCR into one record per CDR3 protein. The repertoire consists of 700,000 to 850,000 distinct CDR3 sequences, with 35% to 40% occurring once and the leading ten covering approximately 12%. Sequenced: blood. All receptors come from a man between 18 and 35 years old in good health.

The chain employs TRBV5-5 and TRBJ2-3; 7 nucleotides align to TRBD2. Looked up from germline, CDR1 is SGHKS and CDR2 is YYEKEE (reference sequence). The CDR3 is 15 residues long. Trimming cost V 5 bases and J 2 bases; bases outside gene matches: 8. The CDR3 is CASRRREGLTDTQYF. For the CDR3, the DNA is TGTGCCAGCAGACGAAGGGAGGGTCTCACAGATACGCAGTATTTT. Full variable domain (remainder filled in from reference TRBV5-5 and TRBJ2-3): DAGVTQSPTHLIKTRGQQVTLRCSPISGHKSVSWYQQVLGQGPQFIFQYYEKEERGRGNFPDRFSARQFPNYSSELNVNALLLGDSALYLCASRRREGLTDTQYFGPGTRLTVL.

The chain has TRBV4-3 and TRBJ2-4, with 8 positions matching TRBD2. The J call may be mistaken, given a closer DNA end match to TRBJ2-7. Germline V gene sequence: CDR1 LGHNA, CDR2 YSLEER. The CDR3 totals 15 residues. The CDR3 is CASSQRRAGAYEQYF. The CDR3 nucleotides are TGCGCCAGCAGCCAAAGACGAGCGGGGGCCTACGAGCAGTACTTC.

The chain combines TRBV24-1 with TRBJ2-2; no clear D gene. The CDR3 runs 20 residues. Germline V gene sequence: CDR1 KGHDR, CDR2 SFDVKD. Trimming took off 0 bases at V and 0 bases at J, with 19 bases between the two ends. In nucleotides, the CDR3 is TGTGCCACCAGTGATTTGCTTTCTCCGAACCCGCGATCGAACACCGGGGAGCTGTTTTTT. It codes for CATSDLLSPNPRSNTGELFF.

This chain links TRBV18 with TRBJ1-2; D is uncertain. Germline assignment: CDR1 KGHSH and CDR2 LQKENI. This CDR3 is built from 16 residues. Trimming removed 5 bases at V and 6 bases at J, with 22 bases between. The CDR3 region is CASSIEPHEGFDGYTF. Written as DNA, the CDR3 is TGTGCCAGCTCAATCGAGCCGCATGAAGGGTTTGATGGCTACACCTTC. Together with reference TRBV18 and TRBJ1-2, the CDR3 gives the full variable domain: NAGVMQNPRHLVRRRGQEARLRCSPMKGHSHVYWYRQLPEEGLKFMVYLQKENIIDESGMPKERFSAEFPKEGPSILRIQQVVRGDSAAYFCASSIEPHEGFDGYTFGSGTRLTVV.